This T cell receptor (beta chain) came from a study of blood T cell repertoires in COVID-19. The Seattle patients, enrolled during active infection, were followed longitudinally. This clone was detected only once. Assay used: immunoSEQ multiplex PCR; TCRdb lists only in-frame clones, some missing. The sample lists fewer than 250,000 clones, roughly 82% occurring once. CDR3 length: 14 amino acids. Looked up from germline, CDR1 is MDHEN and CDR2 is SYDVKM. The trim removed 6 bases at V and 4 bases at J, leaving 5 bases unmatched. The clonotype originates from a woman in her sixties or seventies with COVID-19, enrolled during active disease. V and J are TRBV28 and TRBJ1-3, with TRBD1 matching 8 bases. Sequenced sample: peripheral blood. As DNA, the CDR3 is TGTGCCAGCAGGAGTCAGGGGGCCGGAAACACCATATATTTT. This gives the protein CASRSQGAGNTIYF.